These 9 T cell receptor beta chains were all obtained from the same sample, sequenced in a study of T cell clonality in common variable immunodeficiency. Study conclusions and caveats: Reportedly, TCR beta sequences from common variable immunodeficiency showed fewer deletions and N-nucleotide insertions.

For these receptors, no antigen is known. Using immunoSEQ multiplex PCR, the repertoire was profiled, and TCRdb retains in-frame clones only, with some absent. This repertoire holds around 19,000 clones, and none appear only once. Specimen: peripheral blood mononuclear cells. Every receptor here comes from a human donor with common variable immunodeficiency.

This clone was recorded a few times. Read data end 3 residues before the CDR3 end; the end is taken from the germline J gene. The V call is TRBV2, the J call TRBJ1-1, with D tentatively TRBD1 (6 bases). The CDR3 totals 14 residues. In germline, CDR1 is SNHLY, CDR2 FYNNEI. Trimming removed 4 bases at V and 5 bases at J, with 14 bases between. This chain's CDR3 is CASSGAGADTEAFF. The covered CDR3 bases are TGTGCCAGCAGTGGGGCGGGGGCTGATACTGAA.

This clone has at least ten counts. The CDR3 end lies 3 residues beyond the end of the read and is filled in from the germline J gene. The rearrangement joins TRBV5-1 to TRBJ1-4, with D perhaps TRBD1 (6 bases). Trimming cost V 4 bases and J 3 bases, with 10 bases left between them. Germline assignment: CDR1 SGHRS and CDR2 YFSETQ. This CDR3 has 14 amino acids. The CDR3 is CASSLRGSNEKLFF. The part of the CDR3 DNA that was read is TGCGCCAGCAGCCTCAGGGGTTCTAATGAAAAA.

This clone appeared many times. CDR3 bases read: TGTGCCAGCTCACCAACAGGGTCCTTCACAGATACG. The encoded protein is CASSPTGSFTDT. The entire CDR3 protein reads CASSPTGSFTDTQYF. This chain connects TRBV18 to TRBJ2-3; a weak D match, TRBD1 (6 bases). The read halts 3 residues ahead of the CDR3 end, with the missing end drawn from the germline J gene. CDR1 is KGHSH, CDR2 LQKENI, per germline. V lost 2 bases, J lost 2 bases, and 11 bases lay in between. There are 15 residues in the CDR3.

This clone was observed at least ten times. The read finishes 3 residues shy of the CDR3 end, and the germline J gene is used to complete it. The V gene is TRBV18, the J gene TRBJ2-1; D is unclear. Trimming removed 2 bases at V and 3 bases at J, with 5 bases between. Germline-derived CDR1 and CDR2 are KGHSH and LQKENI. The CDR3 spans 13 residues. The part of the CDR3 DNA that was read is TGTGCCAGCTCACCAGTCAACTACAATGAG. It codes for CASSPVNYNE. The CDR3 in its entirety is CASSPVNYNEQFF.

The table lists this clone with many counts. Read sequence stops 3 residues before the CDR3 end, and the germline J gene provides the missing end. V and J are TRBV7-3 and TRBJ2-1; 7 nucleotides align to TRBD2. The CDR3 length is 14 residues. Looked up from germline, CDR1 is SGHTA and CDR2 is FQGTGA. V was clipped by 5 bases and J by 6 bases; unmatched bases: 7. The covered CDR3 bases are TGTGCCAGCAGCCCTTCGGGACTAACCAATGAG. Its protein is CASSPSGLTNE. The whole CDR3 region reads CASSPSGLTNEQFF.

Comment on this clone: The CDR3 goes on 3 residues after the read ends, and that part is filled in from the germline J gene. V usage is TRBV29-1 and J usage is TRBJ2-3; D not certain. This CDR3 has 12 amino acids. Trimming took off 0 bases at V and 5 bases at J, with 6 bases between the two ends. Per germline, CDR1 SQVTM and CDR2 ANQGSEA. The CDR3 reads CSVEEARDTQYF. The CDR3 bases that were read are TGCAGCGTTGAAGAGGCTAGAGATACG.

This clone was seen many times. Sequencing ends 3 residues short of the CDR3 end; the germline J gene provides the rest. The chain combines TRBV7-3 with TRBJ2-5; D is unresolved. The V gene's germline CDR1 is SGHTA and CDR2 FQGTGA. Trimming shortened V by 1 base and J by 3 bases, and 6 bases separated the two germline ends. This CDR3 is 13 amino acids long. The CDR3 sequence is CASSLNMKETQYF. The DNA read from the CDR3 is TGTGCCAGCAGCTTAAACATGAAAGAGACC.

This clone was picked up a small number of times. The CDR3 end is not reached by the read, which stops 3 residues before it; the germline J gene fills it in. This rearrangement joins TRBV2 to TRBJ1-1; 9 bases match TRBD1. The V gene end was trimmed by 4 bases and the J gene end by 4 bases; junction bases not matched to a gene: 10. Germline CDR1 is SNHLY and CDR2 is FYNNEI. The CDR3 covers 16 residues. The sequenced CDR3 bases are TGTGCCAGCAGTGGGCCCAGACAGGGGGAAAGCACTGAA. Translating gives CASSGPRQGESTE. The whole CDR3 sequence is CASSGPRQGESTEAFF.

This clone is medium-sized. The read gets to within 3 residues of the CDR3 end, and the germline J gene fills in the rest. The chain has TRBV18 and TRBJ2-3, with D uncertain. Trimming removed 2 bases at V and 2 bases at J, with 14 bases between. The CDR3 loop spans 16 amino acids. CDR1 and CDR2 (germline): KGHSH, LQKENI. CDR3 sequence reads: CASSPNKQSFTDTQYF. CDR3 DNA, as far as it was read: TGTGCCAGCTCACCAAATAAACAGTCTTTCACAGATACG.